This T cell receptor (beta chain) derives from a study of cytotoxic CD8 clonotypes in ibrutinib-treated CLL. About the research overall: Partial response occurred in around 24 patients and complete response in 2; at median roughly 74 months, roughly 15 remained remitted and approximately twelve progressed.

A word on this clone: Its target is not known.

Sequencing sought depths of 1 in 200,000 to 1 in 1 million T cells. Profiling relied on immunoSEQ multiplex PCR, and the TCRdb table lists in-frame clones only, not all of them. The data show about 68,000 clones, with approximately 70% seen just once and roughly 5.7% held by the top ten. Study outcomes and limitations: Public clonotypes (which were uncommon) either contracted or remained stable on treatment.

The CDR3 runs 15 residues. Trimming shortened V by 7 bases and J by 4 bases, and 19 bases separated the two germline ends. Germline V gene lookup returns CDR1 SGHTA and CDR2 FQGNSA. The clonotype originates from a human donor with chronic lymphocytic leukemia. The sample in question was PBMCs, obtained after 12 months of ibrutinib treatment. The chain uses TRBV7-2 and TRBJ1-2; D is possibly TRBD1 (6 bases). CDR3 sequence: CASTQTATGFYGYTF. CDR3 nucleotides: TGTGCCAGCACCCAAACCGCGACAGGATTCTATGGCTACACCTTC. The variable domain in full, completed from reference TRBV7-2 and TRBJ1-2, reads GAGVSQSPSNKVTEKGKDVELRCDPISGHTALYWYRQSLGQGLEFLIYFQGNSAPDKSGLPSDRFSAERTGGSVSTLTIQRTQQEDSAVYLCASTQTATGFYGYTFGSGTRLTVV.